The clone carrying this TCR beta chain has more than one count but fewer than ten. Its antigen is unknown. The sample belongs to a study of human T cells and chemical hapten exposure. Study-wide results and caveats: Relative to control repertoires, expanded TCRs gave rise to significantly more large CDR3 similarity clusters. After DPC sensitization, TCRs above 1 in 1000 frequency showed no change. Patch test score was positively correlated with the counts of PT1 expanded TCRs.

Indicated time point: patch test 1, 2 weeks after DPC sensitization. Treatment here: therapeutic diphenylcyclopropenone sensitization with weekly scalp DPC. Every donor had alopecia and was 18 to 70 years old; all were suitable for DPC. TCRdb re-called the RACE reads with MiXCR, one entry per CDR3 protein. The sample consists of over 95,000 distinct CDR3 sequences, around an eighth of them appearing once. With 1 base removed from V and 5 bases from J, the gap between germline ends came to 14 bases. Germline V CDR1 and CDR2: KGHSH, LQKENI. This CDR3 has 15 residues. V usage is TRBV18 and J usage is TRBJ2-5, with D possibly matching TRBD1 (6 bases). Source: whole blood, taken in connection with sensitization to the hapten diphenylcyclopropenone (DPC). The receptor comes from a woman in her thirties or forties with alopecia areata. Some clones in this sample may be carry-over from other donors' samples. For the CDR3, the DNA is TGTGCCAGCTCACCACAGGGCAACACAGGGGAGACCCAGTACTTC. Translation gives CASSPQGNTGETQYF.